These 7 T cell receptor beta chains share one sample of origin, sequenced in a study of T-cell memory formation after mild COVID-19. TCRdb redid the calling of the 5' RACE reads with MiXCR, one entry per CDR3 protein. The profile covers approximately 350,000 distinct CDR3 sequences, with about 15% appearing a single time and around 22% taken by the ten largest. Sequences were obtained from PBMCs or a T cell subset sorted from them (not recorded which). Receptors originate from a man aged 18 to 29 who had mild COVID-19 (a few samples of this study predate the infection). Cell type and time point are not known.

In DNA form, the CDR3 reads TGTGCCAGCAGTCCCACCGGGGGCCGCCACGAGCAGTACGTC. It codes for CASSPTGGRHEQYV. This chain connects TRBV27 to TRBJ2-7, with D perhaps assigned TRBD1 or TRBD2 (6 bases each). The V gene lost 5 bases and the J gene lost 5 bases, with 16 bases spanning the gap. Germline values: CDR1 MNHEY, CDR2 SMNVEV (reference sequence). This CDR3 region has 14 residues.

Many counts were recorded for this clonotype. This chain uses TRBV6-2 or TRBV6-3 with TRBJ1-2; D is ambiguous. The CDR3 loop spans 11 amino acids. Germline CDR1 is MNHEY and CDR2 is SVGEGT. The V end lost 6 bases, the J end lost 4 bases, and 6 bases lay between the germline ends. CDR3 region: CASSYGYGYTF. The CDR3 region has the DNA TGTGCCAGCAGCTACGGCTATGGCTACACCTTC.

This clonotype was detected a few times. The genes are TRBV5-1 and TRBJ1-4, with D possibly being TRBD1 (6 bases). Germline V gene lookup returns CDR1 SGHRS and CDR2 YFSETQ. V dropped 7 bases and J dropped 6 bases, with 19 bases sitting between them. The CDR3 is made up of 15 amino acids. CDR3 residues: CASSTGAFVDEKLFF. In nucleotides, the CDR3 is TGCGCCAGCTCCACGGGGGCATTCGTGGATGAAAAACTGTTTTTT.

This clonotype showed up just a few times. The CDR3 sequence is CASSDRTSFADTQYF. CDR3 coding DNA: TGTGCCAGTAGCGACCGGACCAGCTTCGCAGATACGCAGTATTTT. The chain combines TRBV19 with TRBJ2-3; D is uncertain. V was shortened by 6 bases and J by 4 bases, with 17 bases between the two germline ends. This CDR3 is 15 amino acids long. Germline V gives CDR1 LNHDA, CDR2 SQIVND (reference sequence).

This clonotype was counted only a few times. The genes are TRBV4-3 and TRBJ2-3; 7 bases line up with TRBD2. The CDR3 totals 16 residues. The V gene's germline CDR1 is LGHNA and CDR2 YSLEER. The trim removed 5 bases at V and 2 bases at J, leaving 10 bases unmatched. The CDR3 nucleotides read TGCGCCAGCAGCATGGATCGGGACTACCACACAGATACGCAGTATTTT. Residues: CASSMDRDYHTDTQYF.

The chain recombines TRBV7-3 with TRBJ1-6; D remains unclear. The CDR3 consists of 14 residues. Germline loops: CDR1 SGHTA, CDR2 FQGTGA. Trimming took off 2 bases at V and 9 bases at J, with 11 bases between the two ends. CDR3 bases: TGTGCCAGCAGCTTATACAGAGTGGGTTCACCCCTCCACTTT. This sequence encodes CASSLYRVGSPLHF.

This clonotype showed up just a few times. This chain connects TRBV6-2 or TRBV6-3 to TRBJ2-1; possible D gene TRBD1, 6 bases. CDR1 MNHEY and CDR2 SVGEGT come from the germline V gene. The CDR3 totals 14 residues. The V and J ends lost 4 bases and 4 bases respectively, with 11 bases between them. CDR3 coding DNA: TGTGCCAGCAGTTTCTCTCAGGGGTACAATGAGCAGTTCTTC. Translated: CASSFSQGYNEQFF.